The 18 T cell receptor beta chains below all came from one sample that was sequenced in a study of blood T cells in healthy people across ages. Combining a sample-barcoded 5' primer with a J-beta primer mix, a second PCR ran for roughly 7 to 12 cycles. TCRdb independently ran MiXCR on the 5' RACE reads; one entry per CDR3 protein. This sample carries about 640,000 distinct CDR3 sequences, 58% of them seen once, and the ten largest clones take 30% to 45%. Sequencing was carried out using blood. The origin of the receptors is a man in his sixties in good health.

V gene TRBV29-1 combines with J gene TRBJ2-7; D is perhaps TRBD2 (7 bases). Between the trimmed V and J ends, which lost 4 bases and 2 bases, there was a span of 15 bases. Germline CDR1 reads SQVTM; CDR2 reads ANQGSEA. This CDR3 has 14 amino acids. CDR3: CSVGAWGGAYEQYF. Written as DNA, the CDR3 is TGCAGCGTTGGGGCGTGGGGGGGCGCCTACGAGCAGTACTTC.

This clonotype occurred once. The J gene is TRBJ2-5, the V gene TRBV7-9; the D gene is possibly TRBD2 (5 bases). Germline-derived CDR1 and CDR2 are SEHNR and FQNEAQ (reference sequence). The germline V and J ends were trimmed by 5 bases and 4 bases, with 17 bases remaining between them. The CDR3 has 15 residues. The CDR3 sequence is CASSEATAAGETQYF. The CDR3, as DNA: TGTGCCAGCAGCGAAGCGACGGCGGCGGGAGAGACCCAGTACTTC. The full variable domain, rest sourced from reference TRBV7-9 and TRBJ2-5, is DTGVSQNPRHKITKRGQNVTFRCDPISEHNRLYWYRQTLGQGPEFLTYFQNEAQLEKSRLLSDRFSAERPKGSFSTLEIQRTEQGDSAMYLCASSEATAAGETQYFGPGTRLLVL.

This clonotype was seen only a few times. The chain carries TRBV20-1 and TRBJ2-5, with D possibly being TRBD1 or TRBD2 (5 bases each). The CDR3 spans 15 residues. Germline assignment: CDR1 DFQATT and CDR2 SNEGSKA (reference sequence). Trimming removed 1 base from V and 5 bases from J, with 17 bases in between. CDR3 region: CSARGRDLIGETQYF. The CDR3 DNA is TGCAGTGCTAGAGGAAGGGACCTCATTGGGGAGACCCAGTACTTC.

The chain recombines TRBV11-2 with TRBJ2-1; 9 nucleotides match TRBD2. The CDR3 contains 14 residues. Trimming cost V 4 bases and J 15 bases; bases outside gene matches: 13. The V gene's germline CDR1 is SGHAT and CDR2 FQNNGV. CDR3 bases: TGTGCCAGCAGCTCAGCACGATTAGCGGGAGTAGCGTTCTTC. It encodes CASSSARLAGVAFF.

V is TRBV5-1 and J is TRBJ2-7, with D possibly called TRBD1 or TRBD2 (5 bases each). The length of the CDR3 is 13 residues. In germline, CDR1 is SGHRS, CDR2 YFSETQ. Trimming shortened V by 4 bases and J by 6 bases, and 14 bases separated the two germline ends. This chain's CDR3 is CASSPEGPREQYF. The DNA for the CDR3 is TGCGCCAGCAGCCCAGAGGGGCCTCGCGAGCAGTACTTC.

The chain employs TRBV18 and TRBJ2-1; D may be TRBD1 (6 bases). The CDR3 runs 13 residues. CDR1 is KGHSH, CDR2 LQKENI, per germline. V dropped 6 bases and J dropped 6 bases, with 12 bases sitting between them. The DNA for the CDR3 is TGTGCCAGCTCTTCTACAGGGTCCAATGAGCAGTTCTTC. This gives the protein CASSSTGSNEQFF.

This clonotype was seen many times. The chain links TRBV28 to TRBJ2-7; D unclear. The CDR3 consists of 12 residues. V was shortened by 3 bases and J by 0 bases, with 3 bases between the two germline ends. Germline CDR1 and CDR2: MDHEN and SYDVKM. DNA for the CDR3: TGTGCCAGCAGTTTCGGCTCCTACGAGCAGTACTTC. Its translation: CASSFGSYEQYF.

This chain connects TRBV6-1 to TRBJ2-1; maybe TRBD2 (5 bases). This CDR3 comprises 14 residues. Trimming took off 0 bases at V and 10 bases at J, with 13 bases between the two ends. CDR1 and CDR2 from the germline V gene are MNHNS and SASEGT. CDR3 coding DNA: TGTGCCAGCAGTGAAGCGCTATATCGGGGAGAGCAGTTCTTC. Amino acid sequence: CASSEALYRGEQFF.

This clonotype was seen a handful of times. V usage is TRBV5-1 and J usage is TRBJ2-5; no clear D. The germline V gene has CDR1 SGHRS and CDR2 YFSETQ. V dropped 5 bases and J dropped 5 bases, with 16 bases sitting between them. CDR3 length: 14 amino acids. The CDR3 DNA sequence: TGCGCCAGCAGTAAAGAAACTAATTGCGAGACCCAGTACTTC. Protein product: CASSKETNCETQYF.

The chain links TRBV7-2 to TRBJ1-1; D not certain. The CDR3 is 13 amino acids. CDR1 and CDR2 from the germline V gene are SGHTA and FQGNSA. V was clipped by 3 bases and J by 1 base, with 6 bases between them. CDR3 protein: CASSFTKNTEAFF. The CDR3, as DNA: TGTGCCAGCAGCTTTACAAAGAACACTGAAGCTTTCTTT. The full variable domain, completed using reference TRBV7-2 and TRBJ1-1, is GAGVSQSPSNKVTEKGKDVELRCDPISGHTALYWYRQSLGQGLEFLIYFQGNSAPDKSGLPSDRFSAERTGGSVSTLTIQRTQQEDSAVYLCASSFTKNTEAFFGQGTRLTVV.

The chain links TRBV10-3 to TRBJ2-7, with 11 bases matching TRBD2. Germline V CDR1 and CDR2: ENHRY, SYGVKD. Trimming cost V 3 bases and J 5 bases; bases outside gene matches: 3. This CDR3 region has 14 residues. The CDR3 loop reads CAISDSGGANEQYF. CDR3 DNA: TGTGCCATCAGTGATAGCGGGGGGGCGAACGAGCAGTACTTC.

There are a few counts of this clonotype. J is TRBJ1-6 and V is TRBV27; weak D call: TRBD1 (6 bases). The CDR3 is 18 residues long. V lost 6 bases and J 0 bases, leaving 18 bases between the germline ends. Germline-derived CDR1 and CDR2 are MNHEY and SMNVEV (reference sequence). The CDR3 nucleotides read TGTGCCAGCAGGGGGACACAGAACCCGAGCTCCTATAATTCACCCCTCCACTTT. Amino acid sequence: CASRGTQNPSSYNSPLHF.

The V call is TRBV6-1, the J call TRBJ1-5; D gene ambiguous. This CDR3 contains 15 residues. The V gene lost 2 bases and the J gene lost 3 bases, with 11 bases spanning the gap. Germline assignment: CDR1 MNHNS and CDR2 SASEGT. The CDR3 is CASSELAGNNQPQHF. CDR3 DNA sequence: TGTGCCAGCAGTGAATTGGCGGGGAACAATCAGCCCCAGCATTTT.

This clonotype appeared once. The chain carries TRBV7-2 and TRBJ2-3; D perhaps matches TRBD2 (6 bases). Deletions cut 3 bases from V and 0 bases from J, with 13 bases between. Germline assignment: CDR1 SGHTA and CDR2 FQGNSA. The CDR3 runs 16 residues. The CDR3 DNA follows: TGTGCCAGCAGCTTGAGATCGGGGACTAGCACAGATACGCAGTATTTT. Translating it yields CASSLRSGTSTDTQYF.

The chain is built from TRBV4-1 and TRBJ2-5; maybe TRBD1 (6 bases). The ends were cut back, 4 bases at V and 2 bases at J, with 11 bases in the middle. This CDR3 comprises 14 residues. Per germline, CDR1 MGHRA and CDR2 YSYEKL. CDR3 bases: TGCGCCAGCAGCCTCCCGGACAGACAAGAGACCCAGTACTTC. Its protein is CASSLPDRQETQYF.

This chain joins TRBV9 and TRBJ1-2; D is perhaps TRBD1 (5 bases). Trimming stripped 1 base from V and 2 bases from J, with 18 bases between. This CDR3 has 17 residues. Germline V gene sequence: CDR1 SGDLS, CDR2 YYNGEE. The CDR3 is CASSVLPGNKLNYGYTF. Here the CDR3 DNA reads TGTGCCAGCAGCGTACTTCCAGGGAACAAACTGAACTATGGCTACACCTTC.

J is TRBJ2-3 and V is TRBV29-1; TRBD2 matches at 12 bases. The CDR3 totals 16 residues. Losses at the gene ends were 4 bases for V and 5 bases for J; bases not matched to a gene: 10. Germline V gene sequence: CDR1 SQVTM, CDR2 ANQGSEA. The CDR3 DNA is TGCAGCGTTGGATTAGCTAGCGGGGGGGCCGGAGATACGCAGTATTTT. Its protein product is CSVGLASGGAGDTQYF.

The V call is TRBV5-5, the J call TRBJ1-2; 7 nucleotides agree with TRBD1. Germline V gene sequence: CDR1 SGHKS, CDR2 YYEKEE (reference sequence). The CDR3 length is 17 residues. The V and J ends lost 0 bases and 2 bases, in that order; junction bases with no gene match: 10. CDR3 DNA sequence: TGTGCCAGCAGCTTGGCCCTGGCAGGGGGGTCCAACTATGGCTACACCTTC. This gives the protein CASSLALAGGSNYGYTF.